The 27 T cell receptor beta chains below come from one sample, sequenced in a study of blood T cell repertoires in COVID-19. This table comes from immunoSEQ multiplex PCR, and its TCRdb copy is limited to in-frame clones, with some not included. Of around 290,000 clones listed, more than 75% are singletons. The source material was PBMCs or T cells enriched from blood (not recorded which). Receptor source: a woman in her sixties in a cohort exposed to, infected with or recovered from COVID-19 (not recorded which).

The chain has TRBV4-2 and TRBJ2-2; 9 bases align to TRBD1. V shed 6 bases, J shed 5 bases, and the junction held 13 bases outside the gene matches. The CDR3 is made up of 17 amino acids. CDR1 and CDR2 from the germline V gene are LGHNA and YNFKEQ. CDR3: CASRNRGRKKATGELFF. As DNA, the CDR3 is TGTGCCAGCAGGAACAGGGGGCGTAAAAAGGCTACCGGGGAGCTGTTTTTT.

This sequence joins TRBV5-1 and TRBJ2-7, with 9 bases fitting TRBD1. Germline V gene sequence: CDR1 SGHRS, CDR2 YFSETQ. The J segment lost 0 bases and the V segment lost 5 bases, leaving 12 bases of the junction unmatched. The CDR3 spans 17 residues. Written as DNA, the CDR3 is TGCGCCAGCAGGTTACGAAGCGGGACAGGGAACTCCTACGAGCAGTACTTC. Translating it yields CASRLRSGTGNSYEQYF.

In regard to this clone: The sample carries other DNA sequences with the same CDR3. This sequence joins TRBV5-1 and TRBJ2-7; 7 bases are a match to TRBD1. Germline-derived CDR1 and CDR2 are SGHRS and YFSETQ. The trim removed 0 bases at V and 1 base at J, leaving 1 base unmatched. CDR3 size: 14 residues. CDR3 region: CASSLAGGSYEQYF. Written as DNA, the CDR3 is TGCGCCAGCAGCTTGGCAGGGGGTTCCTACGAGCAGTACTTC.

There are a few counts of this clone. The chain employs TRBV9 and TRBJ2-1, with 10 bases that match TRBD2. Trimming at V came to 1 base and at J to 0 bases, leaving 16 bases not matched to a gene. The CDR3 sequence is 21 residues long. Germline lookup yields CDR1 SGDLS and CDR2 YYNGEE. The CDR3: CASSVSLAGGQVSFSYNEQFF. The CDR3 nucleotides read TGTGCCAGCAGCGTAAGCTTAGCGGGAGGCCAAGTGTCCTTCTCCTACAATGAGCAGTTCTTC.

CDR3 amino acids: CASSLINTGELFF. Here the CDR3 DNA reads TGTGCCAGCAGCTTAATAAACACCGGGGAGCTGTTTTTT. J is TRBJ2-2 and V is TRBV7-3; D remains unclear. Germline assignment: CDR1 SGHTA and CDR2 FQGTGA. V was trimmed by 1 base and J by 2 bases, leaving 2 bases between them. The CDR3 totals 13 residues. The variable domain in full, completed from reference TRBV7-3 and TRBJ2-2, reads GAGVSQTPSNKVTEKGKYVELRCDPISGHTALYWYRQSLGQGPEFLIYFQGTGAADDSGLPNDRFFAVRPEGSVSTLKIQRTERGDSAVYLCASSLINTGELFFGEGSRLTVL.

J is TRBJ2-3 and V is TRBV19, with TRBD1 matching over 9 bases. Germline lookup yields CDR1 LNHDA and CDR2 SQIVND (reference sequence). After removal of 6 bases from V and 2 bases from J, the junction contained 12 bases not matched to a gene. The CDR3 is 17 amino acids. The CDR3 reads CASRPPRRDRVTDTQYF. In DNA form, the CDR3 reads TGTGCCAGTAGACCTCCACGGAGGGACAGGGTCACAGATACGCAGTATTTT.

The rearrangement links TRBV7-6 to TRBJ2-3, with D perhaps TRBD2 (5 bases). There are 14 residues in the CDR3. Trimming removed 3 bases at V and 2 bases at J, with 9 bases between. In germline, CDR1 is SGHVS, CDR2 FNYEAQ. The CDR3 protein is CASSLGAVTDTQYF. In DNA form, the CDR3 reads TGTGCCAGCAGCTTGGGAGCGGTCACAGATACGCAGTATTTT.

J is TRBJ2-5 and V is TRBV11-2; 11 bases agree with TRBD2. V lost 2 bases and J lost 5; bases outside the gene matches: 4. Germline-derived CDR1 and CDR2 are SGHAT and FQNNGV. The CDR3 is 15 amino acids. The CDR3 DNA reads TGTGCCAGCAGCTTAACTAGCGGGAGTTGGGAGACCCAGTACTTC. It codes for CASSLTSGSWETQYF.

The rearrangement links TRBV2 to TRBJ1-4; the D gene is possibly TRBD1 (6 bases). V was pared by 6 bases and J by 7 bases, with 15 bases between. The CDR3 covers 14 residues. The V gene's germline CDR1 is SNHLY and CDR2 FYNNEI. The CDR3 here is CASSQQGVSEKLFF. Written as DNA, the CDR3 is TGTGCCAGCAGCCAACAGGGTGTGAGTGAAAAACTGTTTTTT. Complete variable domain (other parts from reference TRBV2 and TRBJ1-4): EPEVTQTPSHQVTQMGQEVILRCVPISNHLYFYWYRQILGQKVEFLVSFYNNEISEKSEIFDDQFSVERPDGSNFTLKIRSTKLEDSAMYFCASSQQGVSEKLFFGSGTQLSVL.

This chain links TRBV4-2 with TRBJ2-1; 12 bases fit TRBD2. The CDR3 spans 17 residues. CDR1 and CDR2 from the germline V gene are LGHNA and YNFKEQ. With 1 base clipped from V and 6 bases from J, the junction kept 7 bases outside the gene matches. The CDR3 DNA sequence: TGTGCCAGCAGCCAAGGGACTAGCGGGATAAAGGGCAATGAGCAGTTCTTC. This sequence encodes CASSQGTSGIKGNEQFF.

The rearrangement uses TRBV3-1 (or the pseudogene TRBV3-2) and TRBJ2-5, with D perhaps matching TRBD1 (5 bases). Germline CDR1 is LGHDT and CDR2 is YNNKEL (reference sequence). V lost 4 bases and J lost 2, with 14 bases in between. The CDR3 is made up of 15 amino acids. The CDR3 loop is CASSPSTGRQETQYF. CDR3 DNA: TGTGCCAGCAGCCCCTCAACAGGCCGTCAAGAGACCCAGTACTTC.

The genes are TRBV5-4 and TRBJ2-1; 7 nucleotides align to TRBD2. Germline assignment: CDR1 SGHNT and CDR2 YYREEE (reference sequence). This CDR3 is 14 amino acids long. The CDR3 nucleotides read TGTGTCTCCTTTCGGAGCGGGGTTTACAATGAGCAGTTCTTC. Translating it yields CVSFRSGVYNEQFF.

The chain carries TRBV28 and TRBJ1-1, with a tentative D call TRBD1 (5 bases). The germline V gene has CDR1 MDHEN and CDR2 SYDVKM. This CDR3 has 14 residues. The ends were cut back, 3 bases at V and 3 bases at J, with 11 bases in the middle. The CDR3 spells CASSFRLGDTEAFF. The CDR3 DNA reads as TGTGCCAGCAGTTTCAGACTAGGGGACACTGAAGCTTTCTTT.

The count of this clone is one. The rearrangement joins TRBV6-5 to TRBJ2-2; tentative D call: TRBD1 (6 bases). There are 14 residues in the CDR3. Trimming took off 6 bases at V and 1 base at J, with 9 bases between the two ends. The germline gives CDR1 MNHEY, CDR2 SVGAGI. The CDR3 reads CASRRQENTGELFF. CDR3 coding DNA: TGTGCCAGCAGAAGACAGGAGAACACCGGGGAGCTGTTTTTT.

The chain has TRBV14 and TRBJ2-5; TRBD1 matches at 9 bases. Germline values: CDR1 SGHDN, CDR2 FVKESK. The CDR3 runs to 16 residues. J lost 9 bases, V lost 1 base, and 12 bases had no gene match. The CDR3, as DNA: TGTGCCAGCAGCCAAGGGAACAGGGGGCCCGGTATGGCCCAGTACTTC. Translation gives CASSQGNRGPGMAQYF. The variable domain in full, completed from reference TRBV14 and TRBJ2-5, reads EAGVTQFPSHSVIEKGQTVTLRCDPISGHDNLYWYRRVMGKEIKFLLHFVKESKQDESGMPNNRFLAERTGGTYSTLKVQPAELEDSGVYFCASSQGNRGPGMAQYFGPGTRLLVL.

This clone was observed once. The gene calls are TRBV30 and TRBJ1-2; D perhaps matches TRBD1 (5 bases). V was shortened by 4 bases and J by 3 bases, with 9 bases between the two germline ends. The CDR3 consists of 12 residues. Looked up from germline, CDR1 is GTSNPN and CDR2 is SVGIG (reference sequence). The DNA for the CDR3 is TGTGCCTGGACCGGGGGACACTATGGCTACACCTTC. This encodes CAWTGGHYGYTF.

The sample holds one count of this clone. The chain uses TRBV28 and TRBJ2-7; D possibly corresponds to TRBD2 (5 bases). This CDR3 has 15 amino acids. Between the trimmed V and J ends, which lost 8 bases and 5 bases, there was a span of 22 bases. Germline assignment: CDR1 MDHEN and CDR2 SYDVKM. The DNA of the CDR3 is TGTGCCAGCTATCCGAATCCCCTCCCCGGGGACGAGCAGTACTTC. The encoded protein is CASYPNPLPGDEQYF.

The rearrangement links TRBV6-2 or TRBV6-3 to TRBJ2-7, with a tentative D call TRBD2 (6 bases). Trimming removed 1 base from V and 0 bases from J, with 16 bases in between. Germline V gives CDR1 MNHEY, CDR2 SVGEGT. This CDR3 region has 17 residues. CDR3 DNA: TGTGCCAGCAGTTACTACCGCGAACTAGCATCCTCCTACGAGCAGTACTTC. Translated, it gives CASSYYRELASSYEQYF.

This chain joins TRBV7-9 and TRBJ2-5; 10 bases are a match to TRBD2. V lost 1 base to trimming and J lost 4 bases; unmatched junction nucleotides: 6. The CDR3 length is 16 residues. The V gene's germline CDR1 is SEHNR and CDR2 FQNEAQ (reference sequence). The CDR3 sequence is CASSLVLAGARETQYF. CDR3 sequence (DNA): TGTGCCAGCAGCTTAGTCCTAGCGGGAGCGCGAGAGACCCAGTACTTC.

The chain uses TRBV6-2 or TRBV6-3 and TRBJ2-2; D possibly corresponds to TRBD1 (6 bases). The CDR3 totals 19 residues. Germline CDR1 is MNHEY and CDR2 is SVGEGT. Deletions cut 0 bases from V and 5 bases from J, with 22 bases between. The CDR3 protein is CASSYSKLTQGLVTGELFF. CDR3 DNA sequence: TGTGCCAGCAGTTACTCGAAGCTGACTCAGGGGTTGGTGACCGGGGAGCTGTTTTTT.

The V and J genes are TRBV6-1 and TRBJ1-5; 10 nucleotides match TRBD1. The J segment lost 6 bases and the V segment lost 3 bases, leaving 8 bases of the junction unmatched. Looked up from germline, CDR1 is MNHNS and CDR2 is SASEGT. CDR3 length equals 16 residues. CDR3 loop: CASSDLGQGLGQPQHF. CDR3 DNA sequence: TGTGCCAGCAGTGATCTGGGACAGGGGTTGGGTCAGCCCCAGCATTTT.

This rearrangement joins TRBV11-2 to TRBJ2-6, with 8 bases lining up with TRBD1. Germline V gene sequence: CDR1 SGHAT, CDR2 FQNNGV. The trim removed 5 bases at V and 2 bases at J, leaving 8 bases unmatched. This CDR3 has 17 residues. The CDR3 region is CASSLGQGGPGANVLTF. The DNA for the CDR3 is TGTGCCAGCAGCCTCGGACAGGGTGGACCTGGGGCCAACGTCCTGACTTTC.

The chain carries TRBV10-3 and TRBJ2-1; TRBD1 matches at 10 bases. The CDR3 consists of 14 residues. V dropped 9 bases and J dropped 3; count of bases not matched to a gene: 5. The germline V gene has CDR1 ENHRY and CDR2 SYGVKD. CDR3 in amino acids: CAMSRDRGYNEQFF. CDR3 DNA: TGTGCCATGAGCCGGGACAGGGGCTACAATGAGCAGTTCTTC.

V and J are TRBV15 and TRBJ2-2; 7 bases are a match to TRBD1. V trimming: 1 base; J trimming: 1 base; junction bases outside the gene matches: 0. CDR3 size: 15 residues. The germline gives CDR1 LNHNV, CDR2 YYDKDF (reference sequence). The CDR3 here is CATSRGDRNTGELFF. CDR3 nucleotide sequence: TGTGCCACCAGCAGAGGGGACAGGAACACCGGGGAGCTGTTTTTT.

The chain recombines TRBV2 with TRBJ1-4; 7 nucleotides align to TRBD1. The CDR3 loop spans 14 amino acids. Germline loops: CDR1 SNHLY, CDR2 FYNNEI. V dropped 5 bases and J dropped 7; count of bases not matched to a gene: 7. CDR3 sequence reads: CASSRQGMTEKLFF. Written as DNA, the CDR3 is TGTGCCAGCAGTCGACAGGGTATGACTGAAAAACTGTTTTTT.

CDR3 sequence: CASSPRQANSYNEQFF. The CDR3 bases are TGTGCCAGCAGCCCTAGACAGGCCAACTCCTACAATGAGCAGTTCTTC. The rearrangement links TRBV7-2 to TRBJ2-1; weak D call: TRBD1 (6 bases). The V end was cut by 5 bases, the J end by 0 bases, with 14 bases between. Germline CDR1 is SGHTA and CDR2 is FQGNSA. CDR3 length: 16 residues.

The CDR3 is CASSYWDRSSYEQYF. CDR3 coding DNA: TGTGCCAGCAGCTATTGGGACAGGTCCTCCTACGAGCAGTACTTC. The chain employs TRBV27 and TRBJ2-7, with TRBD1 matching over 8 bases. Germline CDR1 reads MNHEY; CDR2 reads SMNVEV (reference sequence). V lost 6 bases and J lost 0; bases outside the gene matches: 7. This CDR3 is 15 amino acids long.